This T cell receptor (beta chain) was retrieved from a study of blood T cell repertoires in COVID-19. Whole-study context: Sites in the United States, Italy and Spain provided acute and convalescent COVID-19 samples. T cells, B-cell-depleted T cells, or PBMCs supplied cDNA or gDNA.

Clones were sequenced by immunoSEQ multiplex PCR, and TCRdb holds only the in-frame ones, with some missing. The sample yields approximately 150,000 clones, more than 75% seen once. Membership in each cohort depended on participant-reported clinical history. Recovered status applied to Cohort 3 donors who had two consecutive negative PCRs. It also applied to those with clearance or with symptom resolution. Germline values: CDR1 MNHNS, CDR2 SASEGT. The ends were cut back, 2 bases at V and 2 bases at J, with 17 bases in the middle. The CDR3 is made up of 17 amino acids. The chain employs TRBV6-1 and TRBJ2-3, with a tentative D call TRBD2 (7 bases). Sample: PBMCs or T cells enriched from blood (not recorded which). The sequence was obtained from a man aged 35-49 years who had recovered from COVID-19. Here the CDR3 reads CASSELGGGLVTDTQYF. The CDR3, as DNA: TGTGCCAGCAGTGAACTGGGGGGGGGCCTAGTCACAGATACGCAGTATTTT.